These T cell receptor beta chains were read from a single sample in a study of cytomegalovirus exposure and HLA in healthy donors. The method was immunoSEQ multiplex PCR; TCRdb's version includes in-frame clones alone and lacks a portion of them. The sample holds under 250,000 clones; 76% are singletons and the top ten take 0.55% to 0.75%. The material sequenced was PBMCs. Every receptor here comes from a man between 18 and 35 years old in good health and CMV-seronegative. CDR3s leave out the opening cysteine and the closing phenylalanine or tryptophan. A row's size may be missing; if present it is once, few, many or a size class.

j_call: TRBJ1-4; clone_size: .; v_call: TRBV7-9; cdr3_aa: ASSSPGQGKSEKLF
j_call: TRBJ1-5; clone_size: .; v_call: TRBV30; cdr3_aa: AWTMTGTYQPQH
j_call: TRBJ2-2; clone_size: once; v_call: TRBV6-1; cdr3_aa: ASSTGTGELF
j_call: TRBJ2-7; clone_size: .; v_call: TRBV7-6; cdr3_aa: ASSWGQGFDEQY
j_call: TRBJ2-7; clone_size: few; v_call: TRBV5-4; cdr3_aa: ASRRGATYEQY
j_call: TRBJ1-2; clone_size: .; v_call: TRBV6-6; cdr3_aa: ASSDPVGGNYGYT
j_call: TRBJ1-1; clone_size: few; v_call: TRBV9; cdr3_aa: ASSVAAKGGTEAF
j_call: TRBJ2-1; clone_size: once; v_call: TRBV7-9; cdr3_aa: ASSLKANEQF
j_call: TRBJ2-2; clone_size: .; v_call: TRBV5-1; cdr3_aa: ASSRLAGEYNTGELF
j_call: TRBJ2-1; clone_size: .; v_call: TRBV7-9; cdr3_aa: ASDLADFNNEQF
j_call: TRBJ1-1; clone_size: .; v_call: TRBV7-9; cdr3_aa: ASSSGSTEAF
j_call: TRBJ2-7; clone_size: .; v_call: TRBV5-4; cdr3_aa: ASSSDRDSYEQY